A single sample is the source of the 2 T cell receptor beta chains below, sequenced in a study of blood T cell repertoires in COVID-19. Clones were read by immunoSEQ multiplex PCR, and TCRdb kept only the in-frame ones, dropping some. The sample lists 300,000 to 400,000 clones, around nine tenths occurring once. Sequencing was done on a sample of PBMCs or T cells enriched from blood (not recorded which). All receptors derive from a woman in her 30s with acute COVID-19.

The chain combines TRBV3-1 (or the pseudogene TRBV3-2) with TRBJ2-7; D is undetermined. Trimming took 1 base from V and 3 from J, leaving 10 bases between them. Germline CDR1 LGHDT, CDR2 YNNKEL (reference sequence). The CDR3 has 14 residues. For the CDR3, the DNA is TGTGCCAGCAGCCAAGCCGACACGGACTACGAGCAGTACTTC. The encoded protein is CASSQADTDYEQYF.

This clone was observed a single time. CDR3 protein: CASSRALGGLDTQYF. Written as DNA, the CDR3 is TGTGCCAGCAGCCGAGCTCTGGGGGGGTTAGATACGCAGTATTTT. The V call is TRBV14, the J call TRBJ2-3; the match to TRBD2 covers 7 bases. Germline values: CDR1 SGHDN, CDR2 FVKESK. This CDR3 spans 15 amino acids. Trimming removed 4 bases from V and 5 bases from J; junction bases left unmatched: 9.